This TCR beta chain was found in a study of identical twins. MiXCR, run by TCRdb on the 5' RACE reads, gives a single entry per CDR3 protein. The table records approximately 600,000 distinct CDR3 sequences, less than 9% of them present only once. Findings of the study overall: Sequences that were out-of-frame, alpha and twin-shared displayed an excess of low generation probability. The degree of excess twin sharing was weaker in beta out-of-frame sequences. The presence of invariant MAIT and iNKT cells could partly confound analyses of zero-insertion sequences.

This clonotype has a count of ten or more. Its matching antigen is unknown. CDR3 length: 15 residues. The ends were cut back, 3 bases at V and 3 bases at J, with 12 bases in the middle. The germline V gene encodes CDR1 WSHSY and CDR2 SAAADI. The sample was also linked to a second study, of yellow fever vaccine responses in identical twins.

The receptor comes from a woman under 30 in good health. This sequence joins TRBV10-2 and TRBJ2-4; D is possibly TRBD2 (6 bases). The material sequenced was PBMCs. CDR3 region: CASSDVRGGKNIQYF. The CDR3 DNA follows: TGCGCCAGCAGTGATGTTAGGGGAGGCAAAAACATTCAGTACTTC.